This passage covers 24 T cell receptor beta chains from one sample sequenced in a study of beta chain features in type 1 diabetes. Sequencing targeted expressed TCRB transcripts, as all isolated RNA had been reverse transcribed. Repertoires were generated with immunoSEQ multiplex PCR, while TCRdb's copy carries only in-frame clones and drops some. The table records about 700,000 clones, 13% of them present only once. Overall study findings and caveats: Type 1 diabetes patients had TCRB CDR3s that were shorter (moderately but significantly so) in all four CD4+ subsets.

These receptors have no identified antigens. The source material was naive CD4+ T cells from blood. Receptors were obtained from a man younger than 35 with type 1 diabetes.

The genes are TRBV28 and TRBJ2-4; 7 bases map to TRBD1. Germline CDR1 is MDHEN and CDR2 is SYDVKM. The CDR3 is 14 amino acids. V lost 7 bases and J lost 6; bases outside the gene matches: 9. CDR3 sequence (DNA): TGTGCCAGCACCCTGAGGGGGCCCGGAAACATTCAGTACTTC. Amino acid sequence: CASTLRGPGNIQYF.

The rearrangement uses TRBV6-5 and TRBJ1-2; possibly TRBD1 for D (5 bases). Between the trimmed V and J ends, which lost 2 bases and 0 bases, there was a span of 13 bases. Germline V gene lookup returns CDR1 MNHEY and CDR2 SVGAGI. This CDR3 region has 16 residues. This chain's CDR3 is CASSYGDELANYGYTF. The CDR3 DNA reads as TGTGCCAGCAGTTACGGGGACGAGTTAGCTAACTATGGCTACACCTTC.

This clone was recorded a few times. As DNA, the CDR3 is TGCAGCGTTGAAGAGGGAGGGGGGCTTGGCTACACCTTC. Translated, it gives CSVEEGGGLGYTF. The rearrangement joins TRBV29-1 to TRBJ1-2; perhaps TRBD1 as D (6 bases). CDR3 length: 13 amino acids. V was pared by 0 bases and J by 7 bases, with 12 bases between. From germline, CDR1 is SQVTM and CDR2 ANQGSEA. Full variable domain (rest looked up from reference TRBV29-1 and TRBJ1-2): SAVISQKPSRDICQRGTSLTIQCQVDSQVTMMFWYRQQPGQSLTLIATANQGSEATYESGFVIDKFPISRPNLTFSTLTVSNMSPEDSSIYLCSVEEGGGLGYTFGSGTRLTVV.

This clone was seen a few times. Here the CDR3 reads CASSPSQGVQETQYF. The CDR3 nucleotides are TGTGCCAGCTCACCCTCACAGGGAGTCCAAGAGACCCAGTACTTC. The chain has TRBV18 and TRBJ2-5; perhaps TRBD1 as D (6 bases). The germline V gene encodes CDR1 KGHSH and CDR2 LQKENI. Trimming removed 3 bases at V and 1 base at J, with 12 bases between. The CDR3 runs to 15 residues.

This clone occurred a few times. The V gene is TRBV10-2, the J gene TRBJ1-5; TRBD1 is a possible D gene (6 bases). V was cut by 6 bases and J by 6 bases, with 12 bases left in between. Germline V gene lookup returns CDR1 WSHSY and CDR2 SAAADI. The CDR3 is 13 amino acids. CDR3 in DNA: TGCGCCAGCAGCAGGGGTTTCGGTCAGCCCCAGCATTTT. Translating gives CASSRGFGQPQHF.

The V gene is TRBV28, the J gene TRBJ2-7, with 7 nucleotides matching TRBD1. V lost 5 bases, J lost 2 bases, and 9 bases stayed unmatched. Germline CDR1 reads MDHEN; CDR2 reads SYDVKM. This CDR3 region has 15 residues. The CDR3 here is CASSTDRSPPYEQYF. The CDR3 region has the DNA TGTGCCAGCAGTACGGACAGGTCCCCTCCCTACGAGCAGTACTTC.

About this clone itself: This same CDR3 is encoded by further DNA sequences in the sample. This sequence joins TRBV29-1 and TRBJ1-1; D call uncertain. Deletions cut 4 bases from V and 1 base from J, with 7 bases between. The CDR3 is 12 residues long. CDR1 SQVTM and CDR2 ANQGSEA come from the germline V gene. In DNA form, the CDR3 reads TGCAGCGTTGGAGGCACGAACACTGAAGCTTTCTTT. Translation gives CSVGGTNTEAFF.

The chain is built from TRBV9 and TRBJ1-1; D gene unclear. The CDR3 covers 12 residues. Trimming left V 5 bases short and J 0 bases short, with 5 bases between. Looked up from germline, CDR1 is SGDLS and CDR2 is YYNGEE. CDR3 residues: CASRRVNTEAFF. The CDR3 nucleotides are TGTGCCAGCAGGCGAGTGAACACTGAAGCTTTCTTT.

This clone has only a few counts. The rearrangement joins TRBV7-3 to TRBJ2-1; 11 bases are shared with TRBD2. Germline loops: CDR1 SGHTA, CDR2 FQGTGA. The ends lost 5 bases at V and 9 bases at J; junction bases unmatched: 18. The CDR3 contains 18 residues. Here the CDR3 DNA reads TGTGCCAGCAGCCCCCACCCGACACCTAGCGGGGGGCGTAGTGAGCAGTTCTTC. The encoded protein is CASSPHPTPSGGRSEQFF.

V gene TRBV7-3 combines with J gene TRBJ2-5; 12 bases line up with TRBD2. The germline CDR1 and CDR2 sequences are SGHTA and FQGTGA. The CDR3 extends over 16 amino acids. V was clipped by 5 bases and J by 4 bases; unmatched bases: 8. In nucleotides, the CDR3 is TGTGCCAGCAGCCAATCGACTAGCGGGGGTGGAGAGACCCAGTACTTC. Translated, it gives CASSQSTSGGGETQYF.

The genes are TRBV18 and TRBJ2-7; the D gene could be TRBD1 or TRBD2 (5 bases each). V was cut by 4 bases and J by 2 bases, with 12 bases left in between. The CDR3 has 14 amino acids. Germline-derived CDR1 and CDR2 are KGHSH and LQKENI. DNA of the CDR3: TGTGCCAGCTCACTAAGGGACGGAACCTACGAGCAGTACTTC. It is translated as CASSLRDGTYEQYF.

This clone was seen a few times. The V and J genes are TRBV5-4 and TRBJ2-7, with D possibly being TRBD1 (6 bases). CDR3 length: 13 residues. The germline CDR1 and CDR2 sequences are SGHNT and YYREEE (reference sequence). Between the trimmed V and J ends, which lost 3 bases and 3 bases, there was a span of 10 bases. CDR3 loop: CASSSTGFYEQYF. CDR3 in DNA: TGTGCCAGCAGCTCGACAGGCTTCTACGAGCAGTACTTC.

This clone has just a few counts. The CDR3 nucleotides are TGTGCCAGCAGCTCCGACAGGGTAAGGGGTCGGAATGAGCAGTTCTTC. The encoded protein is CASSSDRVRGRNEQFF. This chain uses TRBV7-2 with TRBJ2-1; 7 nucleotides match TRBD1. CDR1 and CDR2 (germline): SGHTA, FQGNSA. The CDR3 covers 16 residues. Trimming at V came to 4 bases and at J to 7 bases, leaving 13 bases not matched to a gene.

The V and J genes are TRBV25-1 and TRBJ2-6, with D hard to call. The CDR3 is 18 amino acids. Trimming cost V 2 bases and J 0 bases, with 14 bases left between them. In germline, CDR1 is MGHDK, CDR2 SYGVNS. The CDR3: CASSEPLGISSGANVLTF. The CDR3 DNA reads TGTGCCAGCAGTGAACCCCTAGGGATTTCCTCTGGGGCCAACGTCCTGACTTTC.

This chain links TRBV5-1 with TRBJ2-7, with a weak D call TRBD1 (6 bases). The CDR3 has 12 amino acids. V dropped 2 bases and J dropped 5 bases, with 8 bases sitting between them. Germline values: CDR1 SGHRS, CDR2 YFSETQ. CDR3 sequence: CASSFDRHEQYF. CDR3 DNA: TGCGCCAGCAGCTTCGACAGGCACGAGCAGTACTTC.

This clone was counted only a few times. The V and J genes are TRBV6-6 and TRBJ2-5; 11 bases line up with TRBD2. Germline CDR1 MNHNY, CDR2 SVGAGI (reference sequence). This CDR3 comprises 14 residues. The junction had 7 bases not matched to a gene; V was cut back by 8 bases and J by 5 bases. CDR3 in amino acids: CASGLAGGRETQYF. In DNA form, the CDR3 reads TGTGCCAGCGGGCTAGCGGGGGGCAGGGAGACCCAGTACTTC.

The V and J genes are TRBV5-1 and TRBJ2-1, with D perhaps matching TRBD2 (6 bases). The CDR3 extends over 12 amino acids. Germline CDR1 SGHRS, CDR2 YFSETQ. The V end was cut by 7 bases, the J end by 4 bases, with 9 bases between. As DNA, the CDR3 is TGCGCCAGCGGAGCGGGTTACAATGAGCAGTTCTTC. It yields the protein CASGAGYNEQFF.

J is TRBJ1-1 and V is TRBV19; possibly TRBD1 for D (6 bases). This CDR3 contains 14 residues. Trimming stripped 2 bases from V and 3 bases from J, with 10 bases between. Germline CDR1 LNHDA, CDR2 SQIVND (reference sequence). As DNA, the CDR3 is TGTGCCAGTAGTATAACAGGGTGGGACACTGAAGCTTTCTTT. This translates into CASSITGWDTEAFF.

V gene TRBV6-5 combines with J gene TRBJ2-5, with a tentative D call TRBD1 (6 bases). V was trimmed by 10 bases and J by 4 bases, leaving 16 bases between them. Germline loops: CDR1 MNHEY, CDR2 SVGAGI. The CDR3 sequence is 13 residues long. The CDR3 here is CATGQFPPETQYF. In DNA, the CDR3 is TGTGCCACTGGACAGTTCCCTCCAGAGACCCAGTACTTC.

J is TRBJ2-7 and V is TRBV9; 10 positions agree with TRBD2. The V gene end was trimmed by 1 base and the J gene end by 7 bases; junction bases not matched to a gene: 11. CDR3 size: 16 residues. Germline CDR1 and CDR2: SGDLS and YYNGEE. CDR3 nucleotides: TGTGCCAGCAGCGTACGCCCTAGCGGGGGAGAAGGGGAGCAGTACTTC. It translates to CASSVRPSGGEGEQYF.

The V call is TRBV14, the J call TRBJ2-1; maybe TRBD1 (7 bases). Germline CDR1 SGHDN, CDR2 FVKESK. V lost 4 bases and J lost 4, with 17 bases in between. The CDR3 contains 16 residues. CDR3 nucleotide sequence: TGTGCCAGCAGCCGCCAGGGGGGAACCTCATACAATGAGCAGTTCTTC. Its protein is CASSRQGGTSYNEQFF.

This clone was picked up a small number of times. The rearrangement joins TRBV4-2 to TRBJ2-5; 8 nucleotides align to TRBD2. The germline V gene has CDR1 LGHNA and CDR2 YNFKEQ. The junction had 10 bases not matched to a gene; V was cut back by 4 bases and J by 0 bases. The CDR3 is made up of 17 amino acids. The CDR3 DNA is TGTGCCAGCAGCCCCGGGGGGGCGGGGGGCAACCAAGAGACCCAGTACTTC. Encoded protein: CASSPGGAGGNQETQYF.

This chain uses TRBV4-1 with TRBJ2-7; D possibly matches TRBD1 or TRBD2 (5 bases each). Deletions cut 5 bases from V and 4 bases from J, with 18 bases between. The CDR3 runs 15 residues. Germline V gives CDR1 MGHRA, CDR2 YSYEKL. The CDR3 DNA sequence: TGCGCCAGCAGCTCCTTAGGCGAGGGGCCTTACGAGCAGTACTTC. Translating it yields CASSSLGEGPYEQYF.

This rearrangement joins TRBV7-9 to TRBJ1-5, with 11 bases that match TRBD1. This CDR3 region has 15 residues. Germline assignment: CDR1 SEHNR and CDR2 FQNEAQ (reference sequence). V was clipped by 0 bases and J by 6 bases; unmatched bases: 1. CDR3 DNA: TGTGCCAGCAGCTTAGCGGGACAGGGGGTTCAGCCCCAGCATTTT. As protein: CASSLAGQGVQPQHF.